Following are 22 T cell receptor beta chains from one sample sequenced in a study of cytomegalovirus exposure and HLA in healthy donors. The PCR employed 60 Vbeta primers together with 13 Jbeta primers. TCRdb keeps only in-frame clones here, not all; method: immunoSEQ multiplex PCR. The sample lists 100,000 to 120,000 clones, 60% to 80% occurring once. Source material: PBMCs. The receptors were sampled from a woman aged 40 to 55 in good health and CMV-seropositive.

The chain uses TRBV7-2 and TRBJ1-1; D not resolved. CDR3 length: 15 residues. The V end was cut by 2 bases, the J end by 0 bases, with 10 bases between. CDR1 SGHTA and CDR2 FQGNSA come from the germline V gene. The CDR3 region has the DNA TGTGCCAGCAGCTTACGGACGGGAATGAACACTGAAGCTTTCTTT. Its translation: CASSLRTGMNTEAFF.

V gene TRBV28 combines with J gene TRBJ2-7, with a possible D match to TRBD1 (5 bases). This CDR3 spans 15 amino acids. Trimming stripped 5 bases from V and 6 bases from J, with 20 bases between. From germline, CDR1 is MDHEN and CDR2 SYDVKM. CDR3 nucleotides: TGTGCCAGCAGTCCACGTGGGCAGGGCTCAAGCGAGCAGTACTTC. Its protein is CASSPRGQGSSEQYF. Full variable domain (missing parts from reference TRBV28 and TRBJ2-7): DVKVTQSSRYLVKRTGEKVFLECVQDMDHENMFWYRQDPGLGLRLIYFSYDVKMKEKGDIPEGYSVSREKKERFSLILESASTNQTSMYLCASSPRGQGSSEQYFGPGTRLTVT.

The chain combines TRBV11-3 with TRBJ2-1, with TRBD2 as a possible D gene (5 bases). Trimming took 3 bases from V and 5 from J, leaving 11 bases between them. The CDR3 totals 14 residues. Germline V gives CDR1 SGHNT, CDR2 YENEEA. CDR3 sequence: CASSFSSSNNEQFF. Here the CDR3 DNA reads TGTGCCAGCAGCTTTAGTTCTAGCAACAATGAGCAGTTCTTC.

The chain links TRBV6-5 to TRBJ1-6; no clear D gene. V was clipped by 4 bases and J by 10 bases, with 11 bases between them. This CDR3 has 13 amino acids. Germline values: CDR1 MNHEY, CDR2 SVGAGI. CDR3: CASSLGLGSPLHF. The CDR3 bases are TGTGCCAGCAGTTTGGGCCTTGGCTCACCCCTCCACTTT.

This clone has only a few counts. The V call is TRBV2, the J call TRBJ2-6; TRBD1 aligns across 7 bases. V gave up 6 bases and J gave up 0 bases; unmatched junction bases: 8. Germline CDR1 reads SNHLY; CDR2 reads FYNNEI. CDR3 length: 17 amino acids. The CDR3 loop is CASRLQGPFSGANVLTF. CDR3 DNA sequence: TGTGCCAGCAGGCTACAGGGGCCCTTCTCTGGGGCCAACGTCCTGACTTTC.

The CDR3 nucleotides are TGTGCCAGAGAGCCCTTAACAGGGGCGGAGGACTATGGCTACACCTTC. It yields the protein CAREPLTGAEDYGYTF. V is TRBV2 and J is TRBJ1-2; 7 bases fit TRBD1. This CDR3 region has 16 residues. Germline V gene lookup returns CDR1 SNHLY and CDR2 FYNNEI. V was clipped by 9 bases and J by 3 bases; unmatched bases: 16.

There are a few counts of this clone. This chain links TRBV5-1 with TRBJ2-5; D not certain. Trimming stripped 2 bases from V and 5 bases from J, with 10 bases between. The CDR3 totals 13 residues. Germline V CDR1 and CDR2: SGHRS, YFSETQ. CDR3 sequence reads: CASSFGPAETQYF. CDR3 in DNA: TGCGCCAGCAGCTTTGGCCCCGCCGAGACCCAGTACTTC. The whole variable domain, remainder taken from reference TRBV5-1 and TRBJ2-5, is KAGVTQTPRYLIKTRGQQVTLSCSPISGHRSVSWYQQTPGQGLQFLFEYFSETQRNKGNFPGRFSGRQFSNSRSEMNVSTLELGDSALYLCASSFGPAETQYFGPGTRLLVL.

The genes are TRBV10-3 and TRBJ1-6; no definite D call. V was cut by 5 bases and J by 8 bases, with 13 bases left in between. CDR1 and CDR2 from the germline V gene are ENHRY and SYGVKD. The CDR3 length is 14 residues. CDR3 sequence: CAISPGLVDSPLHF. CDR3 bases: TGTGCCATCAGTCCTGGTTTAGTGGATTCACCCCTCCACTTT.

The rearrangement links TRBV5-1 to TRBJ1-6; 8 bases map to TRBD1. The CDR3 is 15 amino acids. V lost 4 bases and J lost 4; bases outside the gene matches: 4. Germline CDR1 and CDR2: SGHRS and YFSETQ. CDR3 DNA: TGCGCCAGCAGCCTGGACAGGGCTTATAATTCACCCCTCCACTTT. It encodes CASSLDRAYNSPLHF.

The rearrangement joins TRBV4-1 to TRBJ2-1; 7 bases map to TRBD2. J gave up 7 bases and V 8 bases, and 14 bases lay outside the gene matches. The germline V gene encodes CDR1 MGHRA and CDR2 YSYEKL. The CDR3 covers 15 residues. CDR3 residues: CASRGLGLHRNEQFF. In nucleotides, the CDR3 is TGCGCCAGCCGAGGTTTGGGACTACACAGGAATGAGCAGTTCTTC.

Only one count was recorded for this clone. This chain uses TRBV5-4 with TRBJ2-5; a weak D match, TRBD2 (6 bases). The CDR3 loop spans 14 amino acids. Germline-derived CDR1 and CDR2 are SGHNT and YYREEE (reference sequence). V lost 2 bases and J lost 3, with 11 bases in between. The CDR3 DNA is TGTGCCAGCAGCTTAACGGCGGGAAAAGAGACCCAGTACTTC. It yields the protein CASSLTAGKETQYF.

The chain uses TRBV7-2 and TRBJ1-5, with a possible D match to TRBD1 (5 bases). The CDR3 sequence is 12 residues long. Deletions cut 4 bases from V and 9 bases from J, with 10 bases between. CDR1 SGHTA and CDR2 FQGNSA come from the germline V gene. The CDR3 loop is CASSSNRRPQHF. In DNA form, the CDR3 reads TGTGCCAGCAGCTCAAACAGGCGGCCCCAGCATTTT.

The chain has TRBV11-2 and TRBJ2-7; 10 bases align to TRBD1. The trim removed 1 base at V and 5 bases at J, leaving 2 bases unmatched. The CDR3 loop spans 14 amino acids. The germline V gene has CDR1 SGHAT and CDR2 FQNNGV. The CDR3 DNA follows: TGTGCCAGCAGCTTAGCTGGGACAGGGGACGAGCAGTACTTC. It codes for CASSLAGTGDEQYF.

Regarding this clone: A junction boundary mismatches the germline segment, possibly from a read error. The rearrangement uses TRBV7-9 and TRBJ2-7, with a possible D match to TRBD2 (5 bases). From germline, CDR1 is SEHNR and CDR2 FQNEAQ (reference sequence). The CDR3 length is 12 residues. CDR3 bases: TGTTCCAGCAGCTTATCCGGGGACGAGCAGTACTTC. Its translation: CSSSLSGDEQYF.

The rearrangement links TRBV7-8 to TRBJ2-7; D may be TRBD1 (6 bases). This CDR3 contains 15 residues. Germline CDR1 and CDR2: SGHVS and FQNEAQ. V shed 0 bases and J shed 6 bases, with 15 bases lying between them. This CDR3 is CASSLANRELLEQYF. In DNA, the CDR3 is TGTGCCAGCAGCTTAGCAAACAGGGAACTACTCGAGCAGTACTTC.

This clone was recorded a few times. CDR3 in DNA: TGTGCCATCAACGACAGGGGATCCTATAATTCACCCCTCCACTTT. Encoded protein: CAINDRGSYNSPLHF. This sequence joins TRBV10-3 and TRBJ1-6, with 8 positions matching TRBD1. The ends lost 7 bases at V and 1 base at J; junction bases unmatched: 3. Germline V lookup: CDR1 ENHRY, CDR2 SYGVKD. CDR3 size: 15 residues.

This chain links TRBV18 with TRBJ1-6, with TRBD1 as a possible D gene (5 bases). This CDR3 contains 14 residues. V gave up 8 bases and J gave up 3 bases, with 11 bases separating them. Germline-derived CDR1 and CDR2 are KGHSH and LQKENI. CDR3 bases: TGTGCCAGCGAAGACAGAAGCTATAATTCACCCCTCCACTTT. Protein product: CASEDRSYNSPLHF.

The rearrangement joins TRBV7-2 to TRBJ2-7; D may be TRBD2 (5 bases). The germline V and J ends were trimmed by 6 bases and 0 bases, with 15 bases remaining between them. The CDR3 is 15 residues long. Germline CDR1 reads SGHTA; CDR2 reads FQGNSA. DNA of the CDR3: TGTGCCAGCAGTCTCATAGCGAGGAGCTCCTACGAGCAGTACTTC. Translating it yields CASSLIARSSYEQYF. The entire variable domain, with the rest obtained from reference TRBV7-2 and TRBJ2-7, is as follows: GAGVSQSPSNKVTEKGKDVELRCDPISGHTALYWYRQSLGQGLEFLIYFQGNSAPDKSGLPSDRFSAERTGGSVSTLTIQRTQQEDSAVYLCASSLIARSSYEQYFGPGTRLTVT.

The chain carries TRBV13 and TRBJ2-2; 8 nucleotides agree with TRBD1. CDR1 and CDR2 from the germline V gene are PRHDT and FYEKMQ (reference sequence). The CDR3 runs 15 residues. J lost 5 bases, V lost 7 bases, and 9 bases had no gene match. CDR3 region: CASKQGQGVTGELFF. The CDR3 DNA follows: TGTGCCAGCAAGCAAGGACAGGGAGTAACCGGGGAGCTGTTTTTT.

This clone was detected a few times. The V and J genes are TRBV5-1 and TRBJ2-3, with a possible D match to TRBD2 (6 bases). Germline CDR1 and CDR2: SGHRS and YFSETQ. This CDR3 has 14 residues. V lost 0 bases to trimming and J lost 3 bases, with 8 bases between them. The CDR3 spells CASSLGLDTDTQYF. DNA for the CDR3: TGCGCCAGCAGCTTGGGACTAGATACAGATACGCAGTATTTT. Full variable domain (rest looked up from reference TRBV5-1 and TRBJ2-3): KAGVTQTPRYLIKTRGQQVTLSCSPISGHRSVSWYQQTPGQGLQFLFEYFSETQRNKGNFPGRFSGRQFSNSRSEMNVSTLELGDSALYLCASSLGLDTDTQYFGPGTRLTVL.

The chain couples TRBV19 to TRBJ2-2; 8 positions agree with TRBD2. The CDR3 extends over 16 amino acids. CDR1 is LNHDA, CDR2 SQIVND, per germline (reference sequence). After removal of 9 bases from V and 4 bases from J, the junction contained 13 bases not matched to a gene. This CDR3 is CASQTGTRYLTGELFF. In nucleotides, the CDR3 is TGTGCCAGCCAAACCGGGACTAGATATCTCACCGGGGAGCTGTTTTTT. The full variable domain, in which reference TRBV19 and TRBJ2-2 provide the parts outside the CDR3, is DGGITQSPKYLFRKEGQNVTLSCEQNLNHDAMYWYRQDPGQGLRLIYYSQIVNDFQKGDIAEGYSVSREKKESFPLTVTSAQKNPTAFYLCASQTGTRYLTGELFFGEGSRLTVL.

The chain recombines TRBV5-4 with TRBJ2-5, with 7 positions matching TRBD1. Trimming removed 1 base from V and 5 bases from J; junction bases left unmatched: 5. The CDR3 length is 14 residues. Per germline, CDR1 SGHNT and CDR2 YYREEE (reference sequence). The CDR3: CASSLKGAPETQYF. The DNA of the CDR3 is TGTGCCAGCAGCTTGAAGGGGGCCCCCGAGACCCAGTACTTC.